This T cell receptor beta chain is from a study of T cell responses to AZD1222 COVID-19 vaccine. Study-level results: Of the AZD1222 recipients, only 5 to 7 were seropositive at baseline. It should be noted that donors were predominantly white British and more often female, and clonal diversity was possibly underestimated. No repertoire was sampled before or during the peak T cell response, only after it.

The protocol was immunoSEQ multiplex PCR, while the TCRdb copy is restricted to in-frame clones and leaves out a portion. The top ten hold 5% of the sample, which has about 97,000 clones, 85% to 90% seen once. This clone turned up a few times. Its antigen is unidentified. This clonotype was sampled from an adult in good health. The sequencing used peripheral blood, collected on day 0 of AZD1222 vaccination.

Here the CDR3 DNA reads TGCAGCGTTGTTACCGGGACGGTGAACTATGGCTACACCTTC. Its protein product is CSVVTGTVNYGYTF. The chain has TRBV29-1 and TRBJ1-2; TRBD1 is a possible D gene (5 bases). Germline loops: CDR1 SQVTM, CDR2 ANQGSEA. V was shortened by 4 bases and J by 2 bases, with 14 bases between the two germline ends. The CDR3 loop spans 14 amino acids.